This T cell receptor (beta chain) was recovered during a study of T cell responses to AZD1222 COVID-19 vaccine. The table came from immunoSEQ multiplex PCR; TCRdb's copy has only in-frame clones and leaves some out. Of approximately 150,000 clones in the sample, around 90% were seen once. V was pared by 7 bases and J by 2 bases, with 16 bases between. Germline CDR1 reads LGHNT; CDR2 reads FRNRAP. The CDR3 runs to 15 residues. Only one count was recorded for this clone. Its antigen is not identified. Findings and caveats of the study: Donors in the cohort were predominantly white British and more often female, and clonal diversity was possibly underestimated. At baseline, just six AZD1222 recipients tested seropositive. The breadth and depth of Spike-specific TCRs increased once two AZD1222 doses had been given.

The gene calls are TRBV12-5 and TRBJ2-3, with D perhaps assigned TRBD1 or TRBD2 (5 bases each). Sequencing used peripheral blood, obtained on day 0 of AZD1222 vaccination. This TCR came from an adult in good health. The CDR3 sequence: CASAGSSRATDTQYF. In DNA form, the CDR3 reads TGTGCTAGTGCCGGCTCTAGCAGGGCCACAGATACGCAGTATTTT.